The T cell receptor (beta chain) under discussion was sequenced for a study of blood T cell repertoires in COVID-19 (dated by TCRdb to between 2020 and 2021). Describing the broader study: Samples covering the acute and convalescent phases of COVID-19 were provided by collaborators in the United States, Italy and Spain. Deeply sampled blood TCRbeta repertoires from subjects exposed to, actively infected with, or recovered from COVID-19 were included in the dataset. The prospective study material was composed of cDNA or gDNA derived from T cells, B-cell-depleted T cells, or PBMCs. The repertoires were released in a freely available public database intended as a resource for research on the immune response to SARS-CoV-2. Samples came from the ongoing ImmuneRACE study (first 160 participants) plus 1,254 subjects from 6 global collaborators. Where available, HLA class I and class II types were taken from metadata supplied by the sample provider and were not determined by assay-based typing. Nearly every sample came with metadata listing a de-identified subject ID, COVID-19 status, age in years and sex.

General conclusions and limits of the study: The quantity of clinical and demographic metadata differed by source and by participant and was supplied without curation.

The germline V gene sets CDR1 to SGHAT and CDR2 to FQNNGV. The CDR3 covers 16 residues, taking in both the cysteine and the phenylalanine. The kept DNA is CDR3 alone, 48 bases in frame from the first base. From V the trimming removes 1 base and from J it removes 5 bases, while the gene matches leave 7 bases of the junction unaccounted for. Details on this clone: This receptor's antigen is unknown. The record has no base qualities; no much larger clone is one base away.

Participants in the prospective study were aged roughly 18 to 95 years, lived in about two dozen United States geographic areas, and enrolled through a virtual design. In the prospective study, participants were assigned to cohorts based on the clinical history participants reported in a screening survey and a study questionnaire. ImmuneRACE Cohort 3 recovered participants were defined by two consecutive negative NP/OP PCR tests, healthcare professional clearance, or symptom resolution. In the prospective study, whole blood, serum and a nasopharyngeal or oropharyngeal swab were collected from each participant by mobile phlebotomists. Prospective study participants could optionally give additional blood draws and questionnaires over a 2-month period. Before DNA extraction, prospective study blood samples were shipped either frozen or at room temperature. The immunoSEQ Assay, a bias-controlled multiplex PCR, was used to amplify TCRbeta CDR3 regions from genomic DNA. As for the authors' bioinformatics: Nucleated cell counts per sample were estimated from amplification of reference gene primers within the assay. Sequence reads were collapsed and filtered to measure the absolute abundance of every unique TCRbeta CDR3 rearrangement. For each sample, productive Simpson clonality was calculated by taking the square root of Simpson's diversity index across productive rearrangements. TCRdb carries this immuneACCESS record with in-frame sequences only. Its versions omit some clonotypes, under half of them owing to an unresolved V gene in the studies checked, with the rest unexplained. V, J and clone size reflect that table, while D and trimming were determined from the DNA. For this sample the table gives hundreds of thousands of clones, of which around 90% were detected only once. The ten most abundant clones make up about 3% of the sample.

Source material: PBMCs or T cells enriched from blood (not recorded which). This TCR was recovered from a woman in her forties or fifties who had recovered from COVID-19. In this chain, TRBV11-2 is recombined with TRBJ2-1, with TRBD2 identical over 8 junction bases. The CDR3 region: CASSLGGAGEHNEQFF. The DNA sequence reads TGTGCCAGCAGCTTAGGTGGAGCGGGAGAGCACAATGAGCAGTTCTTC.